This T cell receptor beta chain was captured in a study of blood T cell repertoires in COVID-19. Study background: COVID-19 samples collected from the United States, Italy and Spain covered acute and convalescent phases. Sources were T cells, B-cell-depleted T cells, or PBMCs; the material itself was cDNA or gDNA.

The CDR3 spans 15 residues. Germline CDR1 reads LNHDA; CDR2 reads SQIVND (reference sequence). Trimming cost V 3 bases and J 7 bases, with 18 bases left between them. In the original workflow: Estimation of nucleated cell counts was performed using reference gene primer amplification. The data were produced by immunoSEQ multiplex PCR, yet TCRdb's version contains in-frame clones alone and is incomplete. For V, J and clone size, that table is used; D and trimming come from the DNA. The table shows around 620,000 clones, with 75% to 90% occurring only once. The sequenced material came from peripheral blood. J is TRBJ1-1 and V is TRBV19, with a weak D call TRBD1 (5 bases). This receptor was obtained from a woman aged 18-29 years with acute or convalescent COVID-19. DNA for the CDR3: TGTGCCAGTAGTATTGAAACGTGGGGCGGCGGTGAAGCTTTCTTT. Its protein product is CASSIETWGGGEAFF.